This is a list of T cell receptor beta chains from one sample in a study of cytomegalovirus exposure and HLA in healthy donors. Measured with immunoSEQ multiplex PCR; TCRdb has only the in-frame clones, and not every one. The data hold under 200,000 clones, with approximately 85% observed a single time. Sequencing used PBMCs. Source of these receptors: a woman aged 45-65 years in good health and CMV-seronegative. CDR3s leave out the opening cysteine and the closing phenylalanine or tryptophan.

j_gene | v_gene | CDR3aa
TRBJ2-1 | TRBV7-9 | ASSLVGTSGSIPF
TRBJ2-7 | TRBV19 | ATEYSNEQY
TRBJ2-3 | TRBV28 | ASSTGQGRVDTQY
TRBJ2-5 | TRBV7-9 | ASSLTGARGETQY
TRBJ1-1 | TRBV4-3 | ASSHRRGTTEAF
TRBJ1-4 | TRBV28 | ASNSEGVREKLF
TRBJ2-5 | TRBV27 | ASQTTSGREETQY
TRBJ2-7 | TRBV7-2 | ASSSRTTVQYEQY
NA | TRBV30 | AWSIGGSRYEQY
TRBJ2-2 | TRBV5-1 | ASSLSRATGELF
TRBJ1-1 | TRBV5-6 | ASSLSVSNTEAF
TRBJ1-2 | TRBV29-1 | SVVRTGSDGYT
TRBJ2-1 | TRBV28 | ASSTISEQF
TRBJ2-7 | TRBV27 | ASSSYYEQY
TRBJ2-7 | TRBV6-1 | ASARQGSSYEQY
TRBJ1-2 | TRBV30 | AWMDRGDYGYT